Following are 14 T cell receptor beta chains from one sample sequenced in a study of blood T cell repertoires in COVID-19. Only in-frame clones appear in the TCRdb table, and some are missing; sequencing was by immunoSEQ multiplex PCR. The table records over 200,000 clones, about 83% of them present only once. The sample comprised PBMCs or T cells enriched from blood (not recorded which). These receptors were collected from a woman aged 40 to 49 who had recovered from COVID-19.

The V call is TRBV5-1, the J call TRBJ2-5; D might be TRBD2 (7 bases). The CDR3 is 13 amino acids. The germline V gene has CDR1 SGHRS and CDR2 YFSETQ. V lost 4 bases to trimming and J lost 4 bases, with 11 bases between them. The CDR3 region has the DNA TGCGCCAGCAGCCCGGGGGGCGCAGAGACCCAGTACTTC. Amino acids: CASSPGGAETQYF.

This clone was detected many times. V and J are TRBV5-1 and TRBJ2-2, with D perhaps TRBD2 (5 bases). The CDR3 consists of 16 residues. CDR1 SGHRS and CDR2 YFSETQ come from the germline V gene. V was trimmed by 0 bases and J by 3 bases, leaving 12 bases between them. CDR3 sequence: CASSLDAGRDTGELFF. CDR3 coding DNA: TGCGCCAGCAGCTTGGATGCGGGCCGGGACACCGGGGAGCTGTTTTTT.

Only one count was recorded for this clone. Written as DNA, the CDR3 is TGTGCCAGTAGGGAGGGACAGGCGAACACTGAAGCTTTCTTT. It yields the protein CASREGQANTEAFF. The chain is built from TRBV19 and TRBJ1-1; TRBD1 matches at 8 bases. Germline lookup yields CDR1 LNHDA and CDR2 SQIVND (reference sequence). V shed 6 bases and J 1 base; nucleotides not matched to a gene: 4. The CDR3 consists of 14 residues.

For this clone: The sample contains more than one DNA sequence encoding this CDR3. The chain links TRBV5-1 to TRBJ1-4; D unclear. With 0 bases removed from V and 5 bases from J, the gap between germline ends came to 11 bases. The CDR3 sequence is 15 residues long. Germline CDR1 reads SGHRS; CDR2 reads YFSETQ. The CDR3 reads CASSLGAGANEKLFF. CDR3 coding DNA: TGCGCCAGCAGCTTGGGGGCAGGTGCGAATGAAAAACTGTTTTTT.

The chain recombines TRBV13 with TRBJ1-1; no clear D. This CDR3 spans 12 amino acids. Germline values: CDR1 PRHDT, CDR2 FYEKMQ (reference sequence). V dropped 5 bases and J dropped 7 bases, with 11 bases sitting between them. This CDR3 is CASSLNRLEAFF. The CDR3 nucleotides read TGTGCCAGCAGCCTAAACCGACTTGAAGCTTTCTTT.

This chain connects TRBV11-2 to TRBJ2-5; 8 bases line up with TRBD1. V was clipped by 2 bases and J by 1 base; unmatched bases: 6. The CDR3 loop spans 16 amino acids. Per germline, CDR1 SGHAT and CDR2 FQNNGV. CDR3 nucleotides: TGTGCCAGCAGCTTAAGGAGGACAGGGCCCCAAGAGACCCAGTACTTC. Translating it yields CASSLRRTGPQETQYF.

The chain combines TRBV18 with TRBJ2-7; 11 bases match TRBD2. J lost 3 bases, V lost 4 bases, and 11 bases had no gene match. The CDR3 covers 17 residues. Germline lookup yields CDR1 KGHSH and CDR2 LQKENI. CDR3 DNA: TGTGCCAGCTCACGATTAAGTCCTAGCGGGAGGAACTACGAGCAGTACTTC. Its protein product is CASSRLSPSGRNYEQYF.

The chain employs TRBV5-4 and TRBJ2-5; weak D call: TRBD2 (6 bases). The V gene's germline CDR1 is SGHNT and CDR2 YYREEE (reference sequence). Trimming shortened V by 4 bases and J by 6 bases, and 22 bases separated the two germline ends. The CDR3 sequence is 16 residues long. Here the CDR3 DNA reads TGTGCCAGCAGCGCCGGGGCGCGGGATCTTGCGAAGACCCAGTACTTC. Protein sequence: CASSAGARDLAKTQYF.

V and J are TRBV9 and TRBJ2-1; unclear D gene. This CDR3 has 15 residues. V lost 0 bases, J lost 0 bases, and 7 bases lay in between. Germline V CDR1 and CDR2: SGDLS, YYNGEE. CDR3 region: CASSVAGVSYNEQFF. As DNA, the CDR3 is TGTGCCAGCAGCGTAGCTGGAGTCTCCTACAATGAGCAGTTCTTC. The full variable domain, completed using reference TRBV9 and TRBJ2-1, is DSGVTQTPKHLITATGQRVTLRCSPRSGDLSVYWYQQSLDQGLQFLIQYYNGEERAKGNILERFSAQQFPDLHSELNLSSLELGDSALYFCASSVAGVSYNEQFFGPGTRLTVL.

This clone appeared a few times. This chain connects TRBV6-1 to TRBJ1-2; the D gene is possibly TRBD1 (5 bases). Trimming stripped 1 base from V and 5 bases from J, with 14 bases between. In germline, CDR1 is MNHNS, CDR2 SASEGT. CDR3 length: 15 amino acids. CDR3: CASSEVGRGAYGYTF. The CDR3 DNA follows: TGTGCCAGCAGTGAAGTAGGTAGGGGCGCATATGGCTACACCTTC.

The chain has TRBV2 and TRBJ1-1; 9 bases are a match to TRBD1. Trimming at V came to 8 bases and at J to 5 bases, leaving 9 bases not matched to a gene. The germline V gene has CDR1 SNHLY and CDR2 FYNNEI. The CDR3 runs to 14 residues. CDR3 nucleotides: TGTGCCAGCCACGATACAGGGGGCTGGACTGAAGCTTTCTTT. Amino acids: CASHDTGGWTEAFF.

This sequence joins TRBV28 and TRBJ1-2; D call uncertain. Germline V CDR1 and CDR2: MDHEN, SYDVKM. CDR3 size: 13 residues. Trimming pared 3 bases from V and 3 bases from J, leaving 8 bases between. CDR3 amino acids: CASSFPGYYGYTF. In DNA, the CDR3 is TGTGCCAGCAGTTTTCCGGGGTACTATGGCTACACCTTC.

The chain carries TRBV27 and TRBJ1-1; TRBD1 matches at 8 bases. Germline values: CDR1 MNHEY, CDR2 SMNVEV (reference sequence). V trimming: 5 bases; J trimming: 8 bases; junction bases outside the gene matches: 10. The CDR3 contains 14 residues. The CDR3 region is CASSRLDRGGEAFF. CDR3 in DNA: TGTGCCAGCAGTCGGCTTGACAGGGGAGGAGAAGCTTTCTTT.

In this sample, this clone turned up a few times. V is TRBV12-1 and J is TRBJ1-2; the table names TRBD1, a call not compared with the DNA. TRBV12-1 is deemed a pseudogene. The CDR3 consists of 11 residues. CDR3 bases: TGTGCCAGCAGCCCGATAATGTGGGGCAACTTC. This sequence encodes CASSPIMWGNF.